One sample yielded the 26 T cell receptor beta chains listed below, sequenced in a study of CD8 T cells in Susac syndrome. RNA amounts of about 0.5 to 1 ug underwent reverse transcription with random hexamers. TCRdb used MiXCR to reprocess the immunoSEQ multiplex PCR reads, holding one entry per CDR3 protein. The sample shows roughly 400,000 distinct CDR3 sequences, approximately 85% of them seen only once. The specimen sequenced was CD8+ T cells from PBMCs. These receptors were collected from a human donor with multiple sclerosis.

V is TRBV3-1 and J is TRBJ2-2; D is uncertain. The V gene lost 4 bases and the J gene lost 5 bases, with 11 bases spanning the gap. Germline V CDR1 and CDR2: LGHDT, YNNKEL (reference sequence). The CDR3 has 14 amino acids. The CDR3 DNA reads as TGTGCCAGCAGCCCACCATTCGAAACCGGGGAGCTGTTTTTT. It codes for CASSPPFETGELFF. Filled out from reference TRBV3-1 and TRBJ2-2, the complete variable domain reads DTAVSQTPKYLVTQMGNDKSIKCEQNLGHDTMYWYKQDSKKFLKIMFSYNNKELIINETVPNRFSPKSPDKAHLNLHINSLELGDSAVYFCASSPPFETGELFFGEGSRLTVL.

The V gene is TRBV6-5, the J gene TRBJ2-1; 16 bases agree with TRBD2. The germline CDR1 and CDR2 sequences are MNHEY and SVGAGI. The CDR3 contains 16 residues. The trim removed 1 base at V and 9 bases at J, leaving 3 bases unmatched. CDR3 protein: CASSYYGTSGRGEQFF. As DNA, the CDR3 is TGTGCCAGCAGTTACTACGGGACTAGCGGGAGGGGTGAGCAGTTCTTC.

The gene calls are TRBV30 and TRBJ2-1; the D gene could be TRBD1 or TRBD2 (6 bases each). Germline V gene lookup returns CDR1 GTSNPN and CDR2 SVGIG (reference sequence). Trimming took off 3 bases at V and 9 bases at J, with 15 bases between the two ends. The CDR3 extends over 13 amino acids. The CDR3, as DNA: TGTGCCTGGAGGACCCCGGGGGCTCCTGAGCAGTTCTTC. Protein product: CAWRTPGAPEQFF.

This rearrangement joins TRBV28 to TRBJ2-3; D unresolved. CDR1 and CDR2 from the germline V gene are MDHEN and SYDVKM. V dropped 10 bases and J dropped 2 bases, with 16 bases sitting between them. This CDR3 spans 14 amino acids. The CDR3 region has the DNA TGTGCCACTCGAAATGACGGCTCCACAGATACGCAGTATTTT. It specifies CATRNDGSTDTQYF.

The rearrangement joins TRBV12-3 or TRBV12-4 to TRBJ2-5; D is uncertain. CDR3 length equals 13 residues. Between the trimmed V and J ends, which lost 7 bases and 4 bases, there was a span of 13 bases. The DNA of the CDR3 is TGTGCCAGCACTCTGGGCCCGGGAGAGACCCAGTACTTC. Amino acids: CASTLGPGETQYF.

This clonotype was picked up a small number of times. The V gene is TRBV12-3 or TRBV12-4, the J gene TRBJ2-3; no firm D call. V shed 3 bases and J shed 2 bases, with 6 bases lying between them. The CDR3 loop spans 13 amino acids. The CDR3 DNA reads as TGTGCCAGCAGTTTCGGCCTCACAGATACGCAGTATTTT. Its protein is CASSFGLTDTQYF.

The chain carries TRBV14 and TRBJ1-2; maybe TRBD1 (6 bases). Trimming removed 4 bases at V and 7 bases at J, with 16 bases between. This CDR3 has 14 amino acids. Germline V gene data show CDR1 as SGHDN and CDR2 as FVKESK. The chain's CDR3 is CASSRAGGRAGYTF. The CDR3 nucleotides read TGTGCCAGCAGCCGGGCGGGGGGCAGGGCTGGCTACACCTTC.

This sequence joins TRBV5-6 and TRBJ2-1; tentative D call: TRBD1 (5 bases). The germline gives CDR1 SGHDT, CDR2 YYEEEE. V lost 3 bases and J lost 2, with 15 bases in between. This CDR3 spans 16 amino acids. CDR3 sequence: CASSYGDRPPYNEQFF. The CDR3 DNA is TGTGCCAGCAGCTATGGAGACAGACCACCCTACAATGAGCAGTTCTTC.

The V and J genes are TRBV27 and TRBJ1-2, with D perhaps TRBD1 (6 bases). Trimming took off 4 bases at V and 4 bases at J, with 13 bases between the two ends. CDR1 is MNHEY and CDR2 is SMNVEV in the germline V gene (reference sequence). CDR3 length: 14 amino acids. CDR3: CASSYTTGSYGYTF. In nucleotides, the CDR3 is TGTGCCAGCAGTTACACGACAGGAAGCTATGGCTACACCTTC.

The chain carries TRBV6-6 and TRBJ2-3; D gene unclear. Per the germline V gene, CDR1 is MNHNY and CDR2 is SVGAGI (reference sequence). V shed 6 bases and J shed 3 bases, with 16 bases lying between them. The CDR3 is 15 residues long. CDR3 coding DNA: TGTGCCAGCAGCGCCTTGAAGGTGGGAACAGATACGCAGTATTTT. It translates to CASSALKVGTDTQYF.

The rearrangement links TRBV29-1 to TRBJ2-7; TRBD2 aligns across 11 bases. J gave up 4 bases and V 3 bases, and 2 bases lay outside the gene matches. Germline CDR1 SQVTM, CDR2 ANQGSEA. The CDR3 consists of 13 residues. The CDR3 region has the DNA TGCAGCGTTGATCTAGCGGGAGGATACGAGCAGTACTTC. Translating it yields CSVDLAGGYEQYF.

This chain connects TRBV29-1 to TRBJ2-3; weak D call: TRBD1 (5 bases). Between the trimmed V and J ends, which lost 3 bases and 5 bases, there was a span of 27 bases. The germline V gene encodes CDR1 SQVTM and CDR2 ANQGSEA. This CDR3 is 18 amino acids long. CDR3 in DNA: TGCAGCGTTGATCTTGGGTTCGAGGAGTCTAGGGGCGAAGATACGCAGTATTTT. Translating gives CSVDLGFEESRGEDTQYF.

This rearrangement joins TRBV7-9 to TRBJ2-7; D gene unclear. This CDR3 contains 13 residues. Germline V CDR1 and CDR2: SEHNR, FQNEAQ (reference sequence). V gave up 5 bases and J gave up 2 bases, with 10 bases separating them. The CDR3 loop is CASSTLVPYEQYF. The CDR3 DNA reads as TGTGCCAGCAGCACCCTTGTCCCCTACGAGCAGTACTTC.

The V and J genes are TRBV28 and TRBJ2-1, with TRBD1 as a possible D gene (5 bases). CDR1 is MDHEN, CDR2 SYDVKM, per germline. The CDR3 has 16 amino acids. V was cut by 6 bases and J by 3 bases, with 18 bases left in between. In DNA, the CDR3 is TGTGCCAGCAGCTGGGCCTCTAAGGGGCGCTACAATGAGCAGTTCTTC. The encoded protein is CASSWASKGRYNEQFF.

This chain uses TRBV27 with TRBJ2-2; D is uncertain. V lost 2 bases, J lost 7 bases, and 8 bases lay in between. The CDR3 loop spans 13 amino acids. The germline V gene encodes CDR1 MNHEY and CDR2 SMNVEV (reference sequence). CDR3 sequence: CASSLSIVGELFF. As DNA, the CDR3 is TGTGCCAGCAGTTTAAGCATAGTCGGGGAGCTGTTTTTT.

V and J are TRBV27 and TRBJ2-1; 8 bases line up with TRBD2. Germline V gives CDR1 MNHEY, CDR2 SMNVEV (reference sequence). This CDR3 spans 14 amino acids. Germline trimming cut 2 bases from V and 8 bases from J; bases unmatched to any gene: 5. The CDR3: CASSLGLAGDEQFF. Here the CDR3 DNA reads TGTGCCAGCAGTTTAGGACTAGCTGGCGATGAGCAGTTCTTC.

This chain connects TRBV11-3 to TRBJ2-1; the match to TRBD2 covers 8 bases. CDR1 SGHNT and CDR2 YENEEA come from the germline V gene. The CDR3 is made up of 17 amino acids. V lost 5 bases and J lost 4; bases outside the gene matches: 13. The CDR3 DNA is TGTGCCAGCAGCACGCAACGGGAGGGAGTCTTGTACAATGAGCAGTTCTTC. Translating it yields CASSTQREGVLYNEQFF.

The rearrangement links TRBV30 to TRBJ2-7; 8 nucleotides agree with TRBD1. Germline V gene lookup returns CDR1 GTSNPN and CDR2 SVGIG (reference sequence). The V and J ends lost 4 bases and 3 bases, in that order; junction bases with no gene match: 5. The CDR3 runs to 13 residues. Written as DNA, the CDR3 is TGTGCCTGGACGACAGGGGATTACTACGAGCAGTACTTC. It codes for CAWTTGDYYEQYF.

V and J are TRBV4-1 and TRBJ1-2; D is possibly TRBD1 (5 bases). CDR3 size: 14 residues. V lost 0 bases and J 10 bases, leaving 15 bases between the germline ends. Looked up from germline, CDR1 is MGHRA and CDR2 is YSYEKL. The CDR3 is CASSQDPGRGVYTF. Written as DNA, the CDR3 is TGCGCCAGCAGCCAAGATCCGGGACGGGGTGTCTACACCTTC.

The chain is built from TRBV19 and TRBJ1-2; TRBD1 aligns across 10 bases. Germline V gene data show CDR1 as LNHDA and CDR2 as SQIVND (reference sequence). Trimming took 0 bases from V and 0 from J; bases not matched to a gene: 7. The CDR3 extends over 18 amino acids. CDR3 protein: CASSIDPDRGRPNYGYTF. The CDR3 DNA reads as TGTGCCAGTAGTATAGATCCAGACAGGGGGCGACCTAACTATGGCTACACCTTC.

The V and J genes are TRBV4-1 and TRBJ1-1; no firm D call. The CDR3 has 14 residues. CDR1 MGHRA and CDR2 YSYEKL come from the germline V gene. Trimming removed 1 base at V and 7 bases at J, with 13 bases between. CDR3 DNA: TGCGCCAGCAGCCAAGCGCCAGTGTATAATGAAGCTTTCTTT. This translates into CASSQAPVYNEAFF.

The chain links TRBV2 to TRBJ2-3, with D possibly being TRBD2 (6 bases). With 5 bases removed from V and 0 bases from J, the gap between germline ends came to 15 bases. The length of the CDR3 is 16 residues. The germline CDR1 and CDR2 sequences are SNHLY and FYNNEI. The CDR3 loop reads CASSSELGGSTDTQYF. The DNA for the CDR3 is TGTGCCAGCAGTTCAGAGCTGGGAGGCAGCACAGATACGCAGTATTTT.

The V call is TRBV27, the J call TRBJ2-1; perhaps TRBD1 as D (6 bases). The CDR3 extends over 14 amino acids. The germline V and J ends were trimmed by 3 bases and 1 base, with 7 bases remaining between them. Germline V gene lookup returns CDR1 MNHEY and CDR2 SMNVEV (reference sequence). The CDR3 DNA reads TGTGCCAGCAGTTTGGGGACATCCTACAATGAGCAGTTCTTC. This translates into CASSLGTSYNEQFF.

The chain has TRBV4-1 and TRBJ1-1; D is uncertain. This CDR3 has 15 residues. Per the germline V gene, CDR1 is MGHRA and CDR2 is YSYEKL. Trimming shortened V by 0 bases and J by 5 bases, and 13 bases separated the two germline ends. The chain's CDR3 is CASSQEGRVYTEAFF. CDR3 coding DNA: TGCGCCAGCAGCCAAGAGGGTAGGGTGTATACTGAAGCTTTCTTT.

The V gene is TRBV2, the J gene TRBJ2-2, with D possibly matching TRBD1 (5 bases). V lost 1 base and J 3 bases, leaving 9 bases between the germline ends. The germline gives CDR1 SNHLY, CDR2 FYNNEI. This CDR3 has 15 residues. The CDR3 DNA reads as TGTGCCAGCAGTGAAGGACAGCTAGACACCGGGGAGCTGTTTTTT. As protein: CASSEGQLDTGELFF.

The V call is TRBV9, the J call TRBJ2-7; possibly TRBD2 for D (5 bases). Germline assignment: CDR1 SGDLS and CDR2 YYNGEE. V was cut by 3 bases and J by 6 bases, with 16 bases left in between. This CDR3 has 14 residues. The CDR3 region has the DNA TGTGCCAGCAGCGCCGGGGTCGGATTGGGCGAGCAGTACTTC. Its translation is CASSAGVGLGEQYF.